The table lists the clone carrying this TCR beta chain with many counts. The antigen is undetermined. This record comes from a study of CD8+CD57+ T cells in acquired aplastic anemia. Study overall: The study obtained an average of 3.2 ug of DNA from sorted CD4+ and CD8+ cells. Study-level results: Overlap between patients and controls comprised about 28 CD8+ CDR3 sequences.

Genomic DNA, serving as template, underwent TCR beta VDJ and CDR3 profiling. TCRdb reprocessed the reads with MiXCR, giving one entry per CDR3 protein. This sample yields 180,000 or so distinct CDR3 sequences, of which 40% to 55% are seen a single time; more than 0.95% belongs to the top ten. All sequencing subjects had displayed CD8+CD57+ cell expansion on flow cytometry. Therapy had not been given to patients before blood sampling. The V gene lost 0 bases and the J gene lost 6 bases, with 8 bases spanning the gap. CDR3 length: 13 amino acids. This sequence was found in a human donor with aplastic anemia. The sequenced material came from sorted CD4+, CD8+, or CD8+CD57+ T cells (not recorded which) from PBMCs. J is TRBJ1-1 and V is TRBV12-3 or TRBV12-4; D remains unclear. The CDR3 DNA reads as TGTGCCAGCAGTTTAGCTGGCGGACCTGAAGCTTTCTTT. This encodes CASSLAGGPEAFF.